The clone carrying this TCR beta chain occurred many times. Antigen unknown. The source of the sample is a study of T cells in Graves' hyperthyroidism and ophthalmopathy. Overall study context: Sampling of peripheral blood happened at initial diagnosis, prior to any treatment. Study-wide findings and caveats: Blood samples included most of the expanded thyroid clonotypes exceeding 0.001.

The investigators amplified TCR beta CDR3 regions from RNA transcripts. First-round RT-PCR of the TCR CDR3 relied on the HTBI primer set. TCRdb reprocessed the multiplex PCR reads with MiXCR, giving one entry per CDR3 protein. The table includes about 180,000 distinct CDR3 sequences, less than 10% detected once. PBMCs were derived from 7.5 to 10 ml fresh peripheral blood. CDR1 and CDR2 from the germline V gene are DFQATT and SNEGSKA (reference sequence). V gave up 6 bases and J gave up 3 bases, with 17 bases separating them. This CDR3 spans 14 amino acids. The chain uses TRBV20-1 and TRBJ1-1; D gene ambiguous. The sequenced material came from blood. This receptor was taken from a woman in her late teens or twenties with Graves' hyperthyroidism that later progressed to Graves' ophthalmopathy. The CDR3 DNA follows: TGCAGTGCCTTAGCTACCTCGGGCCACACTGAAGCTTTCTTT. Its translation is CSALATSGHTEAFF.